These 21 T cell receptor beta chains originate from one sample sequenced in a study of T cell repertoires in cytomegalovirus infection. TCRdb passed the reads through MiXCR, listing each CDR3 protein once. The sample lists roughly 500,000 distinct CDR3 sequences; roughly 10% were seen once. The sample consisted of PBMCs. Every receptor here comes from a human donor in good health (CMV status not recorded). Some clones in this sample may be carry-over from other donors' samples.

The table lists this clonotype with a few counts. J is TRBJ2-1 and V is TRBV6-5; D may correspond to TRBD1 or TRBD2 (5 bases each). The CDR3 covers 13 residues. V shed 5 bases and J shed 7 bases, with 12 bases lying between them. Germline-derived CDR1 and CDR2 are MNHEY and SVGAGI. CDR3 DNA: TGTGCCAGCAGTCAAGAGGGGCGAAATGAGCAGTTCTTC. Translation gives CASSQEGRNEQFF.

This clonotype has ten or more counts. The chain recombines TRBV11-2 with TRBJ2-7, with D perhaps matching TRBD2 (5 bases). Between the trimmed V and J ends, which lost 5 bases and 0 bases, there was a span of 11 bases. In germline, CDR1 is SGHAT, CDR2 FQNNGV. CDR3 length equals 14 residues. CDR3 protein: CASSQSRGSYEQYF. DNA of the CDR3: TGTGCCAGCAGCCAGTCCCGGGGCTCCTACGAGCAGTACTTC.

This clonotype was observed at least ten times. The chain has TRBV7-2 and TRBJ2-3; 11 bases are shared with TRBD2. This CDR3 is built from 15 residues. Germline CDR1 and CDR2: SGHTA and FQGNSA. The trim removed 8 bases at V and 5 bases at J, leaving 9 bases unmatched. The CDR3 here is CASSSTGLAVDTQYF. The CDR3 nucleotides read TGTGCCAGCTCCTCCACGGGACTAGCGGTAGATACGCAGTATTTT.

This chain joins TRBV29-1 and TRBJ2-3; D is unclear. The CDR3 length is 14 residues. V dropped 2 bases and J dropped 1 base, with 10 bases sitting between them. CDR1 and CDR2 from the germline V gene are SQVTM and ANQGSEA. CDR3 sequence reads: CSVEPDVGTDTQYF. CDR3 bases: TGCAGCGTTGAACCTGACGTGGGCACAGATACGCAGTATTTT.

This clonotype was detected ten times or more. This chain links TRBV28 with TRBJ2-2, with D hard to call. In germline, CDR1 is MDHEN, CDR2 SYDVKM. The CDR3 length is 20 residues. V was shortened by 3 bases and J by 2 bases, with 25 bases between the two germline ends. CDR3 region: CASSFFRRFDQTYNTGELFF. CDR3 nucleotide sequence: TGTGCCAGCAGTTTTTTCCGCCGATTTGATCAGACTTACAACACCGGGGAGCTGTTTTTT.

This clonotype was recorded at least ten times. The chain uses TRBV7-9 and TRBJ2-1, with 7 positions matching TRBD2. Germline V gene lookup returns CDR1 SEHNR and CDR2 FQNEAQ (reference sequence). After removal of 9 bases from V and 0 bases from J, the junction contained 8 bases not matched to a gene. The CDR3 is 15 amino acids. The CDR3 spells CASTIGGSSYNEQFF. As DNA, the CDR3 is TGTGCCAGTACGATCGGGGGGAGCTCCTACAATGAGCAGTTCTTC. The entire variable domain, with the rest obtained from reference TRBV7-9 and TRBJ2-1, is as follows: DTGVSQNPRHKITKRGQNVTFRCDPISEHNRLYWYRQTLGQGPEFLTYFQNEAQLEKSRLLSDRFSAERPKGSFSTLEIQRTEQGDSAMYLCASTIGGSSYNEQFFGPGTRLTVL.

In its sample, this clonotype was seen many times. The chain couples TRBV7-2 to TRBJ1-1, with unresolved D. The germline V gene has CDR1 SGHTA and CDR2 FQGNSA. The CDR3 runs 14 residues. V shed 3 bases and J shed 1 base, with 9 bases lying between them. This CDR3 is CASSLSGSNTEAFF. The CDR3 nucleotides are TGTGCCAGCAGCTTGAGTGGGTCGAACACTGAAGCTTTCTTT.

This CDR3 reads CASSSQGRRNEQYF. As DNA, the CDR3 is TGTGCCAGCAGTTCACAGGGCAGGAGGAACGAGCAGTACTTC. The chain employs TRBV27 and TRBJ2-7; D might be TRBD1 (6 bases). The germline V gene encodes CDR1 MNHEY and CDR2 SMNVEV (reference sequence). Trimming took 4 bases from V and 5 from J, leaving 15 bases between them. The CDR3 contains 14 residues.

This clonotype was seen repeatedly, ten times or more. V and J are TRBV6-2 or TRBV6-3 and TRBJ2-3, with 8 bases matching TRBD2. Germline V gene sequence: CDR1 MNHEY, CDR2 SVGEGT. The CDR3 totals 15 residues. The ends lost 8 bases at V and 2 bases at J; junction bases unmatched: 9. This chain's CDR3 is CASSSSSGHTDTQYF. DNA for the CDR3: TGTGCCAGCTCCTCCTCTAGCGGGCACACAGATACGCAGTATTTT.

This clonotype was seen a single time. The rearrangement links TRBV4-3 to TRBJ1-2; the D gene is possibly TRBD1 (5 bases). Trimming removed 2 bases from V and 5 bases from J, with 12 bases in between. The CDR3 contains 14 residues. Germline assignment: CDR1 LGHNA and CDR2 YSLEER. This CDR3 is CASSQFGREYGYTF. The CDR3 nucleotides are TGCGCCAGCAGCCAATTCGGCAGGGAGTATGGCTACACCTTC.

The J gene is TRBJ1-5, the V gene TRBV5-1; 7 bases match TRBD1. The germline gives CDR1 SGHRS, CDR2 YFSETQ. This CDR3 is 16 amino acids long. V was pared by 4 bases and J by 2 bases, with 9 bases of the junction left unmatched. In DNA form, the CDR3 reads TGCGCCAGCAGCCCGGACAGCACAGGGGGCAATCAGCCCCAGCATTTT. It is translated as CASSPDSTGGNQPQHF. The whole variable domain, remainder taken from reference TRBV5-1 and TRBJ1-5, is KAGVTQTPRYLIKTRGQQVTLSCSPISGHRSVSWYQQTPGQGLQFLFEYFSETQRNKGNFPGRFSGRQFSNSRSEMNVSTLELGDSALYLCASSPDSTGGNQPQHFGDGTRLSIL.

There are many counts of this clonotype. This CDR3 is CATSRSRGRGTQYF. The DNA for the CDR3 is TGTGCCACCAGCAGAAGCAGGGGGCGCGGGACCCAGTACTTC. The chain combines TRBV15 with TRBJ2-5, with 8 nucleotides matching TRBD1. J lost 7 bases, V lost 2 bases, and 6 bases had no gene match. The length of the CDR3 is 14 residues. The germline gives CDR1 LNHNV, CDR2 YYDKDF (reference sequence).

This clonotype was observed at least ten times. V is TRBV7-9 and J is TRBJ2-1; no definite D call. CDR3 length equals 11 residues. The germline gives CDR1 SEHNR, CDR2 FQNEAQ (reference sequence). V shed 1 base and J shed 11 bases, with 6 bases lying between them. DNA for the CDR3: TGTGCCAGCAGCTTAGGTAGACAGCAGTTCTTC. As protein: CASSLGRQQFF.

The genes are TRBV28 and TRBJ2-1; 10 nucleotides align to TRBD1. This CDR3 is built from 13 residues. CDR1 MDHEN and CDR2 SYDVKM come from the germline V gene. CDR3 residues: CATSGTGENEQFF. In DNA form, the CDR3 reads TGTGCTACCTCCGGGACAGGGGAGAATGAGCAGTTCTTC.

V is TRBV20-1 and J is TRBJ2-2, with D possibly being TRBD2 (7 bases). The CDR3 extends over 16 amino acids. The germline CDR1 and CDR2 sequences are DFQATT and SNEGSKA (reference sequence). Trimming cost V 0 bases and J 2 bases, with 13 bases left between them. DNA of the CDR3: TGCAGTGCTAGAGATCCGGGGGGCTTCAACACCGGGGAGCTGTTTTTT. Translating it yields CSARDPGGFNTGELFF.

At least ten counts were recorded for this clonotype. V and J are TRBV7-3 and TRBJ2-1; 9 nucleotides match TRBD2. Germline trimming cut 3 bases from V and 5 bases from J; bases unmatched to any gene: 5. Germline CDR1 and CDR2: SGHTA and FQGTGA. The CDR3 covers 15 residues. The CDR3 spells CASSLAGTSNNEQFF. In DNA form, the CDR3 reads TGTGCCAGCAGCTTGGCCGGGACTAGCAACAATGAGCAGTTCTTC.

The chain recombines TRBV12-5 with TRBJ1-5; D is uncertain. Trimming stripped 3 bases from V and 0 bases from J, with 9 bases between. Germline V gene sequence: CDR1 LGHNT, CDR2 FRNRAP. CDR3 length: 15 residues. The CDR3 nucleotides are TGTGCTAGTGGTTTTGAAGGGTATAGCAATCAGCCCCAGCATTTT. It codes for CASGFEGYSNQPQHF.

The rearrangement joins TRBV19 to TRBJ2-3, with a weak D call TRBD2 (7 bases). The germline CDR1 and CDR2 sequences are LNHDA and SQIVND (reference sequence). The CDR3 has 15 residues. V was shortened by 3 bases and J by 5 bases, with 15 bases between the two germline ends. The CDR3 region is CASSIIGGRRDTQYF. In DNA, the CDR3 is TGTGCCAGTAGTATCATCGGGGGGCGCAGAGATACGCAGTATTTT.

The table lists this clonotype with many counts. The chain carries TRBV5-4 and TRBJ2-7; no definite D call. V was clipped by 5 bases and J by 5 bases, with 14 bases between them. The CDR3 totals 13 residues. CDR1 and CDR2 (germline): SGHNT, YYREEE (reference sequence). CDR3: CASRPTIIDEQYF. CDR3 bases: TGTGCCAGCAGGCCAACAATAATCGACGAGCAGTACTTC.

Written as DNA, the CDR3 is TGCAGTGCTAGAGGACGTACGGCTAGCGTGTCCAATGAGCAGTTCTTC. Translation gives CSARGRTASVSNEQFF. This chain connects TRBV20-1 to TRBJ2-1; the D gene is possibly TRBD2 (6 bases). Trimming pared 1 base from V and 6 bases from J, leaving 19 bases between. CDR1 and CDR2 (germline): DFQATT, SNEGSKA (reference sequence). This CDR3 has 16 amino acids.

At least ten counts were recorded for this clonotype. This chain's CDR3 is CASSLLAGPQNIQYF. CDR3 DNA sequence: TGTGCCAGCAGTTTACTAGCGGGACCCCAAAACATTCAGTACTTC. The chain employs TRBV28 and TRBJ2-4; 9 positions match TRBD2. J lost 5 bases, V lost 2 bases, and 4 bases had no gene match. CDR1 is MDHEN and CDR2 is SYDVKM in the germline V gene. The CDR3 sequence is 15 residues long.